The 8 T cell receptor beta chains below all came from one sample that was sequenced in a study of regulatory and conventional T cells in breast cancer. TCRdb re-called the PCR reads with MiXCR, one entry per CDR3 protein. The table includes 15,000 or so distinct CDR3 sequences, about 31% detected once. The sequenced sample consisted of conventional T cells from blood. These receptors came from a female donor in good health.

By share, this clonotype counts as medium-sized. V is TRBV29-1 and J is TRBJ1-5, with D unresolved. Per the germline V gene, CDR1 is SQVTM and CDR2 is ANQGSEA. The CDR3 loop spans 13 amino acids. Trimming shortened V by 4 bases and J by 6 bases, and 13 bases separated the two germline ends. As DNA, the CDR3 is TGCAGCGTTGTCGGGCAGGAAGGTCAGCCCCAGCATTTT. This encodes CSVVGQEGQPQHF.

This clonotype counts as medium-sized (0.01 to 0.1%). The chain links TRBV11-1 to TRBJ2-7; no clear D. CDR3 length equals 14 residues. CDR1 and CDR2 from the germline V gene are SGHAT and FQDESV (reference sequence). V was pared by 1 base and J by 1 base, with 8 bases between. The CDR3 spells CASSLGTPSYEQYF. CDR3 DNA sequence: TGTGCCAGCAGCTTAGGGACGCCTTCCTACGAGCAGTACTTC.

The V gene is TRBV7-8, the J gene TRBJ2-5, with 10 bases matching TRBD2. V lost 5 bases to trimming and J lost 0 bases; unmatched junction nucleotides: 6. There are 16 residues in the CDR3. CDR1 is SGHVS and CDR2 is FQNEAQ in the germline V gene. CDR3 bases: TGTGCCAGCAGCCCAGGACTAGCGGTTTACCAAGAGACCCAGTACTTC. Its translation is CASSPGLAVYQETQYF.

The chain has TRBV4-3 and TRBJ2-2; 7 positions match TRBD2. J gave up 6 bases and V 3 bases, and 1 base lay outside the gene matches. The CDR3 covers 13 residues. Germline-derived CDR1 and CDR2 are LGHNA and YSLEER. DNA for the CDR3: TGCGCCAGCAGCCACCGGGGGGCCGGGGAGCTGTTTTTT. Encoded protein: CASSHRGAGELFF.

This clonotype was counted between two and nine times. The J gene is TRBJ2-1, the V gene TRBV7-2; 8 positions agree with TRBD1. The CDR3 has 15 residues. The V segment lost 5 bases and the J segment 2 bases; nucleotides outside the gene matches: 5. Germline V gene data show CDR1 as SGHTA and CDR2 as FQGNSA. DNA for the CDR3: TGTGCCAGCAGCCCAGGGGGCTCAGCCTACAATGAGCAGTTCTTC. The encoded protein is CASSPGGSAYNEQFF.

The chain uses TRBV30 and TRBJ2-1; maybe TRBD2 (5 bases). This CDR3 is 16 amino acids long. V dropped 4 bases and J dropped 4 bases, with 20 bases sitting between them. Germline V CDR1 and CDR2: GTSNPN, SVGIG (reference sequence). In DNA, the CDR3 is TGTGCCTGGAAAGGGTATGGGAGACTTCATTACAATGAGCAGTTCTTC. This gives the protein CAWKGYGRLHYNEQFF.

This clonotype was detected a few times. The chain uses TRBV6-2 or TRBV6-3 and TRBJ2-3; TRBD2 matches 8 bases. Trimming removed 4 bases from V and 8 bases from J; junction bases left unmatched: 8. Germline V lookup: CDR1 MNHEY, CDR2 SVGEGT. CDR3 length: 14 residues. CDR3 DNA: TGTGCCAGCAGTTCTCCCGGGACTAGGCTTACGCAGTATTTT. This sequence encodes CASSSPGTRLTQYF.

This clonotype occurred a few times. This chain joins TRBV7-2 and TRBJ2-3, with TRBD2 identical over 7 bases. Trimming took 0 bases from V and 12 from J; bases not matched to a gene: 6. The germline V gene has CDR1 SGHTA and CDR2 FQGNSA. The CDR3 sequence is 13 residues long. CDR3 amino acids: CASSLAGEGRQYF. CDR3 nucleotides: TGTGCCAGCAGCTTAGCAGGGGAGGGCCGACAGTATTTT. The entire variable domain, with the rest obtained from reference TRBV7-2 and TRBJ2-3, is as follows: GAGVSQSPSNKVTEKGKDVELRCDPISGHTALYWYRQSLGQGLEFLIYFQGNSAPDKSGLPSDRFSAERTGGSVSTLTIQRTQQEDSAVYLCASSLAGEGRQYFGPGTRLTVL.